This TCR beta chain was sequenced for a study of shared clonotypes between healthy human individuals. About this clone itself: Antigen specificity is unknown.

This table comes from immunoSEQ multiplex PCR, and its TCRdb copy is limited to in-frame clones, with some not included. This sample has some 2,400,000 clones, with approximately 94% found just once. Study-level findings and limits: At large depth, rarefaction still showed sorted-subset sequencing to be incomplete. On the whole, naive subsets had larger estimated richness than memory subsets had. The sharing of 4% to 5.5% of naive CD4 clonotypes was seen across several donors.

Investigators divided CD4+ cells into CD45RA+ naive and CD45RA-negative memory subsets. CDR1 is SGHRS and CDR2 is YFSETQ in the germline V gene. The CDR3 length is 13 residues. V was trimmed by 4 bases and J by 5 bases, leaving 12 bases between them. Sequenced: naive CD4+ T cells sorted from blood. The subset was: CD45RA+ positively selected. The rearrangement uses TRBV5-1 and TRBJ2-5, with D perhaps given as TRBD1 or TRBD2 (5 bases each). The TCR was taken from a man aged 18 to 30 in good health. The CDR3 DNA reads TGCGCCAGCAGCAGGGACGAGGTGGAGACCCAGTACTTC. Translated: CASSRDEVETQYF.